This TCR beta chain was obtained from a study of shared clonotypes between healthy human individuals. The CDR3 contains 16 residues. Method: immunoSEQ multiplex PCR; TCRdb's copy keeps in-frame clones and lacks some. The repertoire holds roughly 2,500,000 clones, with 93% as singletons. Healthy adults negative for HIV, lacking recent acute infections or vaccinations, served as donors. Study results and caveats: Naive subsets generally had larger estimated richness than memory subsets. In a few donors, around 4.8% of naive CD4 clonotypes appeared in common. Some clonotypes were shared by all four sorted-subset donors, while others were not shared. The non-shared ones had lower generation probabilities than the shared ones.

A single count supports this clone. What it binds is unknown. The receptor comes from a man aged 18 to 30 in good health. Some clones in this sample may be carry-over from other donors' samples. The chain recombines TRBV21-1 with TRBJ1-5; the table's D call TRBD1 went unverified against the DNA. TRBV21-1 corresponds to a pseudogene. Sequenced material: naive CD4+ T cells from PBMCs. Regarding subset: CD45RA+ positively selected. CDR3 loop: CASSKRAQGNNQPQHF. CDR3 nucleotide sequence: TGTGCCAGCAGCAAGAGAGCACAGGGGAACAATCAGCCCCAGCATTTT.